The present T cell receptor (beta chain) was sequenced within a study of blood T cell repertoires in COVID-19. Study information: COVID-19 samples collected from the United States, Italy and Spain covered acute and convalescent phases. In each case, the material was cDNA or gDNA derived from T cells, B-cell-depleted T cells, or PBMCs.

Per the original data handling: Reference gene primer amplification yielded estimated nucleated cell counts. TCRdb keeps only in-frame clones here, not all; method: immunoSEQ multiplex PCR. The V and J calls and clone size were taken over from that table, and D and trimming were inferred from the DNA. This sample has 75,000 to 80,000 clones, with 88% found just once. There are 17 residues in the CDR3. V dropped 0 bases and J dropped 2 bases, with 14 bases sitting between them. Germline CDR1 SGHNT, CDR2 YYREEE (reference sequence). This sequence originates from a human donor in a cohort sampled during active COVID-19. Sequenced input: peripheral blood. The V gene is TRBV5-4, the J gene TRBJ2-2, with a weak D call TRBD2 (6 bases). CDR3 bases: TGTGCCAGCAGCTTGGGTCCAAGCGGGCCCAACACCGGGGAGCTGTTTTTT. Translating it yields CASSLGPSGPNTGELFF.